Detailed here is one TCR beta chain. Germline V gives CDR1 SGDLS, CDR2 YYNGEE. This CDR3 spans 15 amino acids. This sample stems from a study of CXCR3-negative and CXCR3-positive naive CD8 T cells. All TRB cDNA libraries came from 5' RACE performed with UMI labels. TCRdb reprocessed the 5' RACE reads and stores each CDR3 protein as one record, lacking DNA. The listing contains about 56,000 distinct CDR3 sequences. This TCR derives from a human donor in good health. Some clones in this sample may be carry-over from other donors' samples. Sequenced sample: memory CD8+ T cells from blood. The genes are TRBV9 and TRBJ2-1; TCRdb's assignment of TRBD1 cannot be checked, as there is no DNA. The CDR3 spells CASSVEGLFYNEQFF.